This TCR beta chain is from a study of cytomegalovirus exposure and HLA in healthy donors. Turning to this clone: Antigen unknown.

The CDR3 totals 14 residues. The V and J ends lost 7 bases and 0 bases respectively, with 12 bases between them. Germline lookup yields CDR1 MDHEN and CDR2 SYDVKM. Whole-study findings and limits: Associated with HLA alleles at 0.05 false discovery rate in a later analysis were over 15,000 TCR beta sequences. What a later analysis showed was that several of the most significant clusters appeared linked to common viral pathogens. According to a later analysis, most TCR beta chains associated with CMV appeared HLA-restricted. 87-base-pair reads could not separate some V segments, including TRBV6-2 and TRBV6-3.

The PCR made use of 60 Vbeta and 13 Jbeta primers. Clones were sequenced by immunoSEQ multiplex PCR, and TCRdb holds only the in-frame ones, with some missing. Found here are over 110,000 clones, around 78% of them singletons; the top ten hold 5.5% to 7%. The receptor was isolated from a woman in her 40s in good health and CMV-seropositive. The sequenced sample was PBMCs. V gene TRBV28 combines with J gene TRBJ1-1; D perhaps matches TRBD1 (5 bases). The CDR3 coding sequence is TGTGCCAGCACCCCGGGAGGGGTGAACACTGAAGCTTTCTTT. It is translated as CASTPGGVNTEAFF.